Listed here are 15 T cell receptor beta chains from one sample, sequenced in a study of CD8+ T cells in alopecia areata. It was cDNA, reverse transcribed from extracted RNA, that served as the sequencing template. Some clones are missing from TCRdb's copy, which holds only in-frame ones; the method was immunoSEQ multiplex PCR. This table has about 210,000 clones, 64% appearing once. Treatment given: oral pan-JAK inhibitor, 5-10 mg twice daily. Material: CD4+ T cells sorted from blood, obtained at week 4, from a patient treated with tofacitinib. All receptors derive from a human donor with alopecia areata.

The chain combines TRBV5-6 with TRBJ2-5, with D hard to call. From germline, CDR1 is SGHDT and CDR2 YYEEEE. This CDR3 comprises 13 residues. Trimming pared 2 bases from V and 5 bases from J, leaving 10 bases between. The CDR3 DNA follows: TGTGCCAGCAGCTTTAAGTCGAAGGAGACCCAGTACTTC. Amino acid sequence: CASSFKSKETQYF.

On this clone: Other nucleotide sequences from this sample produce the same CDR3. The chain has TRBV5-6 and TRBJ1-1, with 8 nucleotides matching TRBD1. CDR1 is SGHDT, CDR2 YYEEEE, per germline. J gave up 4 bases and V 0 bases, and 2 bases lay outside the gene matches. The CDR3 runs 14 residues. In DNA, the CDR3 is TGTGCCAGCAGCTTGGGACAGGGGACCACTGAAGCTTTCTTT. It codes for CASSLGQGTTEAFF. The full variable domain, its missing parts supplied by reference TRBV5-6 and TRBJ1-1, is DAGVTQSPTHLIKTRGQQVTLRCSPKSGHDTVSWYQQALGQGPQFIFQYYEEEERQRGNFPDRFSGHQFPNYSSELNVNALLLGDSALYLCASSLGQGTTEAFFGQGTRLTVV.

The chain uses TRBV19 and TRBJ2-2, with D perhaps matching TRBD1 (6 bases). The CDR3 consists of 14 residues. Looked up from germline, CDR1 is LNHDA and CDR2 is SQIVND (reference sequence). V lost 6 bases and J 4 bases, leaving 12 bases between the germline ends. CDR3 sequence: CASSPDRGTGELFF. The CDR3 DNA sequence: TGTGCCAGTAGCCCGGACAGAGGCACCGGGGAGCTGTTTTTT.

The chain joins TRBV28 to TRBJ1-4, with 8 nucleotides matching TRBD1. With V trimmed by 6 bases and J by 12 bases, 12 bases remained unmatched. The CDR3 is made up of 14 amino acids. Germline V gene sequence: CDR1 MDHEN, CDR2 SYDVKM. The CDR3 spells CASSSPGGIGELFF. The DNA for the CDR3 is TGTGCCAGCAGCTCACCAGGGGGCATAGGAGAACTGTTTTTT.

This chain joins TRBV30 and TRBJ1-5; D unclear. The V end lost 0 bases, the J end lost 0 bases, and 6 bases lay between the germline ends. CDR1 GTSNPN and CDR2 SVGIG come from the germline V gene (reference sequence). The CDR3 is made up of 14 amino acids. The DNA for the CDR3 is TGTGCCTGGAGTGTATTAAATAGCAATCAGCCCCAGCATTTT. Amino acids: CAWSVLNSNQPQHF. The whole variable domain, filled in from reference TRBV30 and TRBJ1-5, reads SQTIHQWPATLVQPVGSPLSLECTVEGTSNPNLYWYRQAAGRGLQLLFYSVGIGQISSEVPQNLSASRPQDRQFILSSKKLLLSDSGFYLCAWSVLNSNQPQHFGDGTRLSIL.

This chain joins TRBV28 and TRBJ1-6; TRBD1 matches at 7 bases. CDR1 and CDR2 from the germline V gene are MDHEN and SYDVKM. J gave up 7 bases and V 9 bases, and 9 bases lay outside the gene matches. The CDR3 totals 14 residues. CDR3 DNA sequence: TGTGCCAGTAATTCACCGGGACAGAATTCACCCCTCCACTTT. Translated: CASNSPGQNSPLHF.

The genes are TRBV5-1 and TRBJ2-7; no firm D call. The CDR3 consists of 14 residues. Between the trimmed V and J ends, which lost 0 bases and 0 bases, there was a span of 7 bases. CDR1 SGHRS and CDR2 YFSETQ come from the germline V gene. CDR3 coding DNA: TGCGCCAGCAGCTTGGTGGCCAGCTCCTACGAGCAGTACTTC. Protein product: CASSLVASSYEQYF.

This clone was picked up a small number of times. CDR3 loop: CASSQEETSGGRSRELFF. The CDR3 DNA follows: TGCGCCAGCAGCCAAGAGGAGACTAGCGGGGGTAGAAGCAGGGAGCTGTTTTTT. The chain has TRBV4-3 and TRBJ2-2; 12 bases fit TRBD2. The germline CDR1 and CDR2 sequences are LGHNA and YSLEER. J gave up 9 bases and V 0 bases, and 11 bases lay outside the gene matches. The CDR3 consists of 18 residues.

J is TRBJ2-2 and V is TRBV7-2; D may correspond to TRBD1 or TRBD2 (5 bases each). From germline, CDR1 is SGHTA and CDR2 FQGNSA. Trimming left V 3 bases short and J 7 bases short, with 18 bases between. The CDR3 extends over 16 amino acids. The CDR3 DNA reads TGTGCCAGCAGCTTGTGGGCAGGGAGAGTTCACGGGGAGCTGTTTTTT. Protein sequence: CASSLWAGRVHGELFF.

This clone occurred once. Other DNA sequences of this sample code for an identical CDR3. The chain combines TRBV30 with TRBJ1-5, with D possibly matching TRBD1 (5 bases). V lost 2 bases, J lost 5 bases, and 10 bases lay in between. The CDR3 spans 13 residues. The germline CDR1 and CDR2 sequences are GTSNPN and SVGIG (reference sequence). The CDR3 loop reads CAWSPGPDQPQHF. The DNA of the CDR3 is TGTGCCTGGAGTCCGGGGCCGGATCAGCCCCAGCATTTT.

The CDR3 sequence is CASSLVAAYTF. CDR3 DNA sequence: TGTGCCAGCAGCTTGGTGGCGGCCTACACCTTC. V and J are TRBV5-6 and TRBJ1-2, with unresolved D. Germline V gene sequence: CDR1 SGHDT, CDR2 YYEEEE. This CDR3 has 11 residues. Trimming removed 0 bases from V and 10 bases from J, with 7 bases in between.

Remarks on this clone: The same CDR3 is also encoded by other DNA sequences in this sample. The gene calls are TRBV4-3 and TRBJ2-2; D might be TRBD2 (6 bases). This CDR3 has 15 residues. The germline V gene has CDR1 LGHNA and CDR2 YSLEER. V lost 0 bases, J lost 1 base, and 6 bases lay in between. The DNA for the CDR3 is TGCGCCAGCAGCCAAGAGGAGGGGAACACCGGGGAGCTGTTTTTT. It encodes CASSQEEGNTGELFF.

The chain recombines TRBV6-6 with TRBJ1-1, with D uncertain. Germline values: CDR1 MNHNY, CDR2 SVGAGI (reference sequence). V dropped 2 bases and J dropped 1 base, with 8 bases sitting between them. This CDR3 comprises 14 residues. CDR3 sequence: CASSYVPGNTEAFF. The CDR3 nucleotides read TGTGCCAGCAGTTACGTCCCGGGGAACACTGAAGCTTTCTTT.

This clone has a single count. The chain combines TRBV29-1 with TRBJ1-1, with 9 positions matching TRBD1. The CDR3 runs 14 residues. From germline, CDR1 is SQVTM and CDR2 ANQGSEA. V lost 6 bases and J lost 7; bases outside the gene matches: 12. This chain's CDR3 is CSVKPGQGKNEAFF. The CDR3 DNA is TGCAGCGTGAAACCGGGACAGGGAAAAAATGAAGCTTTCTTT.

This clone was counted a few times. V gene TRBV27 combines with J gene TRBJ2-5; TRBD2 matches 7 bases. In germline, CDR1 is MNHEY, CDR2 SMNVEV (reference sequence). The CDR3 length is 14 residues. With 6 bases clipped from V and 5 bases from J, the junction kept 9 bases outside the gene matches. The CDR3 DNA sequence: TGTGCCAGCAGGTTGGGGAGGGCTAGCGAGACCCAGTACTTC. Encoded protein: CASRLGRASETQYF.